The TCR beta chain described here comes from a study of blood T cells in healthy people across ages. Findings and limits, study-wide: The study lacked donor CMV status, which possibly confounded expanded clonotype changes.

Using a J-beta primer mix together with a sample-barcoded 5' primer, a second PCR was run for about 6 to 11 cycles. MiXCR, run by TCRdb on the 5' RACE reads, gives a single entry per CDR3 protein. The table shows roughly 800,000 distinct CDR3 sequences, with about 36% occurring only once. Researchers report isolating at least 7 million PBMCs per sample. Extractions gave at least 6 micrograms of total RNA per sample. CDR1 and CDR2 (germline): MDHEN, SYDVKM. The CDR3 has 15 residues. The J segment lost 6 bases and the V segment lost 3 bases, leaving 8 bases of the junction unmatched. This clonotype was seen a single time. The target antigen is unknown.

This rearrangement joins TRBV28 to TRBJ1-2; 9 bases are shared with TRBD1. Sequencing was done on a sample of blood. The origin of this receptor is a man aged 18 to 29 in good health. The CDR3 DNA follows: TGTGCCAGCAGTTTCGGGACAGGGTCAATTCATGGCTACACCTTC. As protein: CASSFGTGSIHGYTF.